This T cell receptor (beta chain) derives from a study of Ad26.COV2.S vaccination and SARS-CoV-2 variants. Across the whole study: Participants got Ad26.COV2.S intramuscularly, once or twice 56 days apart.

The CDR3 extends over 16 amino acids. CDR1 SNHLY and CDR2 FYNNEI come from the germline V gene. V was trimmed by 7 bases and J by 0 bases, leaving 17 bases between them. Regarding treatment: around 19 received Ad26.COV2.S at low or high dose, single or two shots; roughly five received placebo; per-sample allocation not given. Sample collection was performed on day 63 after the first vaccine or placebo injection. This vaccine is an Ad26 vector that expresses the Wuhan-strain SARS-CoV-2 spike. The method was immunoSEQ multiplex PCR; TCRdb's version includes in-frame clones alone and lacks a portion of them. There are about 350,000 clones in the sample; about 88% occur only once, and 5.5% to 7% lies in the top ten.

The sequence came from a person between 18 and 65 years old who received the Ad26.COV2.S COVID-19 vaccine or a placebo. The specimen comprised peripheral blood, sampled in a trial of Ad26.COV2.S vaccine versus placebo. This chain uses TRBV2 with TRBJ2-3, with D perhaps given as TRBD1 or TRBD2 (5 bases each). CDR3: CASNLLGPGSTDTQYF. CDR3 in DNA: TGTGCCAGCAACCTTTTGGGGCCGGGAAGCACAGATACGCAGTATTTT.